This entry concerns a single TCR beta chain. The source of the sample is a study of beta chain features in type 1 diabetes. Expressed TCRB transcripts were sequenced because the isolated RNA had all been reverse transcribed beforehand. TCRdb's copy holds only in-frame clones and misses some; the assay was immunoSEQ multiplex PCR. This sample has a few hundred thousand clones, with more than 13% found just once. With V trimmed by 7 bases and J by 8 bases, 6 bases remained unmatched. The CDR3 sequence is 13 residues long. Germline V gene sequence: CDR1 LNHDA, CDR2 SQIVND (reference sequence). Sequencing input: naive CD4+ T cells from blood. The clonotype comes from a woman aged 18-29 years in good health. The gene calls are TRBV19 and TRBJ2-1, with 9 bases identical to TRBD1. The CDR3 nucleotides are TGTGCCAGTAAGGGACAGGGATTACATGAGCAGTTCTTC. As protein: CASKGQGLHEQFF. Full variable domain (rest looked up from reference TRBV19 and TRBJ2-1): DGGITQSPKYLFRKEGQNVTLSCEQNLNHDAMYWYRQDPGQGLRLIYYSQIVNDFQKGDIAEGYSVSREKKESFPLTVTSAQKNPTAFYLCASKGQGLHEQFFGPGTRLTVL.